This entry lists 5 T cell receptor beta chains sequenced from one sample in a study of spatial heterogeneity in lung cancer. Specified time point: blood at routine non-recurrence follow-up after resection. TCRdb called the 5' RACE reads again in MiXCR, with one record for every CDR3 protein. The data contain under 150,000 distinct CDR3 sequences, roughly a tenth of them seen just once; the ten biggest clones take up 20% to 25%. This sample comprised PBMCs, obtained at follow-up. These receptors originate from a female donor with early-stage non-small cell lung cancer.

This clonotype was counted only a few times. The rearrangement links TRBV6-5 to TRBJ1-1; the match to TRBD1 covers 8 bases. Per germline, CDR1 MNHEY and CDR2 SVGAGI. The trim removed 6 bases at V and 10 bases at J, leaving 13 bases unmatched. The CDR3 totals 14 residues. The CDR3 DNA reads as TGTGCCAGCAGAGTCGGACAGGGAAGTAGTTTAGCTTTCTTT. This encodes CASRVGQGSSLAFF.

This chain uses TRBV9 with TRBJ2-3; possible D gene TRBD2, 5 bases. Trimming removed 2 bases from V and 2 bases from J, with 18 bases in between. CDR3 length: 17 residues. Germline V CDR1 and CDR2: SGDLS, YYNGEE. The DNA of the CDR3 is TGTGCCAGCAGCGTTGCTAGCATCCCACGGTCCACAGATACGCAGTATTTT. It translates to CASSVASIPRSTDTQYF. Combining the CDR3 with reference TRBV9 and TRBJ2-3 gives the whole variable domain DSGVTQTPKHLITATGQRVTLRCSPRSGDLSVYWYQQSLDQGLQFLIQYYNGEERAKGNILERFSAQQFPDLHSELNLSSLELGDSALYFCASSVASIPRSTDTQYFGPGTRLTVL.

This clonotype was observed a few times. Written as DNA, the CDR3 is TGTGCCAGCAGTGAATATCAGGACAGCCCCTGGAAAAACTATGGCTACACCTTC. It is translated as CASSEYQDSPWKNYGYTF. The chain carries TRBV6-1 and TRBJ1-2; possibly TRBD1 for D (6 bases). The V end lost 2 bases, the J end lost 2 bases, and 21 bases lay between the germline ends. Per the germline V gene, CDR1 is MNHNS and CDR2 is SASEGT. The CDR3 is made up of 18 amino acids.

The V gene is TRBV5-4, the J gene TRBJ2-1, with D possibly TRBD2 on 6 matching bases. The CDR3 is made up of 15 amino acids. Germline V CDR1 and CDR2: SGHNT, YYREEE (reference sequence). The V end lost 0 bases, the J end lost 7 bases, and 14 bases lay between the germline ends. The CDR3 nucleotides read TGTGCCAGCAGCTTGGGGGTAGCGGAGGGTAATGAGCAGTTCTTC. This codes for CASSLGVAEGNEQFF.

The chain is built from TRBV29-1 and TRBJ2-5; D is undetermined. Germline assignment: CDR1 SQVTM and CDR2 ANQGSEA. This CDR3 comprises 13 residues. V was pared by 4 bases and J by 1 base, with 10 bases between. The DNA of the CDR3 is TGCAGCGTTGGTTCCCCTACCCAAGAGACCCAGTACTTC. Translation gives CSVGSPTQETQYF.